This is a list of T cell receptor beta chains from one sample in a study of shared clonotypes between healthy human individuals. Assay: immunoSEQ multiplex PCR; the TCRdb copy retains only in-frame clones and omits some. Of roughly 2 million clones in the sample, approximately 96% were seen once. The sequenced sample was naive CD4+ T cells sorted from blood. These receptors all come from a man aged 18 to 29 in good health. Each CDR3 is given with its conserved first and last residue. A D gene is named only where the DNA matches it firmly. Size is stated for part of the rows, as once, few or many counts, or as a class when the clone is expanded.

d_gene,v_gene,abundance,j_gene,CDR3aa,CDR3nt
TRBD1,TRBV6-1,.,TRBJ1-1,CASRSQGDTEAFF,TGTGCCAGCAGGTCACAGGGGGACACTGAAGCTTTCTTT
.,TRBV11-3,once,TRBJ2-1,CASSSGVNEQFF,TGTGCCAGCAGTTCAGGGGTGAATGAGCAGTTCTTC
.,TRBV19,.,TRBJ2-7,CASSMGGLAYEQYF,TGTGCCAGTAGTATGGGGGGCTTAGCCTACGAGCAGTACTTC
TRBD1,TRBV29-1,.,TRBJ2-1,CSVVAGTGSNEQFF,TGCAGCGTTGTCGCCGGGACAGGGAGCAATGAGCAGTTCTTC
TRBD2,TRBV27,.,TRBJ2-7,CASSSVRTRGYEQYF,TGTGCCAGCAGTTCGGTAAGGACTAGGGGCTACGAGCAGTACTTC
.,TRBV6-6,.,TRBJ1-5,CASSYGQGTSNQPQHF,TGTGCCAGCAGTTACGGGCAGGGGACTTCAAATCAGCCCCAGCATTTT
TRBD2,TRBV7-3,.,TRBJ2-1,CASSRGLAGSEQFF,TGTGCCAGCAGCCGTGGACTAGCGGGGAGCGAGCAGTTCTTC
TRBD2,TRBV19,.,TRBJ2-1,CASSALAGHEQFF,TGTGCCAGTAGTGCACTAGCGGGGCATGAGCAGTTCTTC
.,TRBV29-1,.,TRBJ1-2,CSVERAGDGYTF,TGCAGCGTTGAAAGGGCAGGGGATGGCTACACCTTC
.,TRBV28,.,TRBJ1-6,CASRVRGSSYNSPLHF,TGTGCCAGCAGGGTGAGGGGATCGTCCTATAATTCACCCCTCCACTTT
.,TRBV6-6,once,TRBJ1-4,CASSYSGEKLFF,TGTGCCAGCAGTTACTCAGGTGAAAAACTGTTTTTT
TRBD2,TRBV5-1,once,TRBJ2-5,CASSSVAGTQETQYF,TGCGCCAGCAGCTCCGTAGCGGGGACACAAGAGACCCAGTACTTC
.,TRBV30,.,TRBJ1-6,CAWSVGNSPLHF,TGTGCCTGGAGTGTTGGGAATTCACCCCTCCACTTT
.,TRBV18,.,TRBJ2-1,CASSQGGEEQFF,TGTGCCAGCTCACAGGGGGGAGAAGAGCAGTTCTTC
.,TRBV4-1,.,TRBJ1-1,CASSQAGALNTEAFF,TGCGCCAGCAGCCAAGCAGGGGCTCTGAACACTGAAGCTTTCTTT
.,TRBV27,.,TRBJ2-5,CASSFQTSLETQYF,TGTGCCAGCAGTTTCCAGACTAGTCTGGAGACCCAGTACTTC
.,TRBV6-5,.,TRBJ2-7,CASSTENDYEQYF,TGTGCCAGCAGTACCGAGAATGACTACGAGCAGTACTTC
.,TRBV5-4,.,TRBJ1-3,CASSLSSSGNTIYF,TGTGCCAGCAGCTTGTCGAGCTCTGGAAACACCATATATTTT
.,TRBV6-4,.,TRBJ2-2,CASHQRDRWNTGELFF,TGTGCCAGCCATCAGCGGGACAGGTGGAACACCGGGGAGCTGTTTTTT